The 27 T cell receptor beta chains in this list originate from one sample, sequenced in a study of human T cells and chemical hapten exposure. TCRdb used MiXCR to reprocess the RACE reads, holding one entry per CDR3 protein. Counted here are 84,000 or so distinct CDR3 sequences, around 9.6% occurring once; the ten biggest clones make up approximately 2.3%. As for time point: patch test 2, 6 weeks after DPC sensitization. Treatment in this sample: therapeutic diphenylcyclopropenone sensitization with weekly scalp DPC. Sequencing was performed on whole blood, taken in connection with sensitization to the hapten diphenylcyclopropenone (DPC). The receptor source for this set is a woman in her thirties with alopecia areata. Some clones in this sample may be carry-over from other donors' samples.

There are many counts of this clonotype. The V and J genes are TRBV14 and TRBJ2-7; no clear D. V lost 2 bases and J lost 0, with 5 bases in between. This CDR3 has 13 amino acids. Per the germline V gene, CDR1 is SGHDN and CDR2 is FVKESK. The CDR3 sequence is CASSQPNSYEQYF. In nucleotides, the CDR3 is TGTGCCAGCAGCCAACCCAACTCCTACGAGCAGTACTTC.

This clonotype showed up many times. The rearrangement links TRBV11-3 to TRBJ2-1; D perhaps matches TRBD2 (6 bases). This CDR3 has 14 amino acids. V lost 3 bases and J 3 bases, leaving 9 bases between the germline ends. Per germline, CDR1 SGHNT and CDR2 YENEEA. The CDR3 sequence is CASSLAGSYNEQFF. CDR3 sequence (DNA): TGTGCCAGCAGCTTGGCCGGGAGCTACAATGAGCAGTTCTTC.

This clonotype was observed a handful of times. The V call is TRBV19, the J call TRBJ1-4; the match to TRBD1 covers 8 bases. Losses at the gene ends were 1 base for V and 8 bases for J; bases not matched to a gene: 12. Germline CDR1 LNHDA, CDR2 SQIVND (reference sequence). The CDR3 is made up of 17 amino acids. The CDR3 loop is CASSIVDWTGSFEKLFF. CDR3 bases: TGTGCCAGTAGTATAGTCGACTGGACAGGGAGCTTCGAAAAACTGTTTTTT.

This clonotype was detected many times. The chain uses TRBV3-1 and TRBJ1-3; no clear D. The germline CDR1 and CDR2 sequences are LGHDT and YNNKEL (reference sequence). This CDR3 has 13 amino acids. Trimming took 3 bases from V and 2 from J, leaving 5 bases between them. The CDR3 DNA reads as TGTGCCAGCAGCCAGCCAACTGGAAACACCATATATTTT. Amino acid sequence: CASSQPTGNTIYF.

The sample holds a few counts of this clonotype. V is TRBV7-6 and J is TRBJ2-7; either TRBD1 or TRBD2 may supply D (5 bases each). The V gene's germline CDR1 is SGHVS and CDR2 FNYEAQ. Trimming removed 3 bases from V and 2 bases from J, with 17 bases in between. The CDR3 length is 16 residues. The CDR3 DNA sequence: TGTGCCAGCAGCTTTGGTGGGGACCGGCCCCCCTACGAGCAGTACTTC. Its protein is CASSFGGDRPPYEQYF.

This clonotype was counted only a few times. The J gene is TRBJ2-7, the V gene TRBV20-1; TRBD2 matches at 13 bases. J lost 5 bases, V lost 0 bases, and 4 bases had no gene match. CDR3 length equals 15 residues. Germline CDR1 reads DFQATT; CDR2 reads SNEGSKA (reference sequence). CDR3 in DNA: TGCAGTGCTAGAGATGGTGGGACTAGCGGGAACGAGCAGTACTTC. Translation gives CSARDGGTSGNEQYF.

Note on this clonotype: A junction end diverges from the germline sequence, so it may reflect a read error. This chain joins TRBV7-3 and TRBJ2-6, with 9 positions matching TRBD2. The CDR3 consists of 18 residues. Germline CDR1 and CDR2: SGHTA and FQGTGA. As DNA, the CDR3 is TGTGCCAGCAGTCGACTAGCGGCCGCATCCTCTGGGACCAACGTCCTGACTTTC. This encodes CASSRLAAASSGTNVLTF.

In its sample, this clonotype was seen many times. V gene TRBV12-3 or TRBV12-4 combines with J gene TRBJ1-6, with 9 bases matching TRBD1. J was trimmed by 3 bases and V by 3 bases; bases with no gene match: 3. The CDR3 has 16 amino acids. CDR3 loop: CASSFRTGVYNSPLHF. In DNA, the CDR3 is TGTGCCAGCAGTTTTAGGACAGGGGTCTATAATTCACCCCTCCACTTT.

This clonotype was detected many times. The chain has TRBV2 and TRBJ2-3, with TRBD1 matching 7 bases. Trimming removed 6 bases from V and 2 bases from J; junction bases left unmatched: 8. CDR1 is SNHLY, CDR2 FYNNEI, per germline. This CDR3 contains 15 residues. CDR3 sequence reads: CASRTGAGSTDTQYF. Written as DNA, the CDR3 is TGTGCCAGCAGAACAGGGGCAGGGTCCACAGATACGCAGTATTTT.

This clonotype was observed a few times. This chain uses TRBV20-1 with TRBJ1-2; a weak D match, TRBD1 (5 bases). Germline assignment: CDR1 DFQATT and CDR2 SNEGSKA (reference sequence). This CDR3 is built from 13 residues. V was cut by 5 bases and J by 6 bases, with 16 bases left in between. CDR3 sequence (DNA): TGCAGTGCTCCTCCCGGGACGGGAGATGGCTACACCTTC. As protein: CSAPPGTGDGYTF.

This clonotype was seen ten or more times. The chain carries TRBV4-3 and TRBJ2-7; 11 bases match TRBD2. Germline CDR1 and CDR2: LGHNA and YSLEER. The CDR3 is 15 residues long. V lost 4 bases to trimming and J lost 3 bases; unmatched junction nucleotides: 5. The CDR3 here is CASSPGLAGFYEQYF. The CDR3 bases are TGCGCCAGCAGCCCAGGACTAGCGGGCTTCTACGAGCAGTACTTC.

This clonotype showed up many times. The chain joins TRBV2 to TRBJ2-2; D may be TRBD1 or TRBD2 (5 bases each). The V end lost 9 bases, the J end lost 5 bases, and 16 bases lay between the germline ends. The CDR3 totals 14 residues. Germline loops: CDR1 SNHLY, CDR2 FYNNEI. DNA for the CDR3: TGTGCCAGTTCCCGGGACCGTAGGACCGGGGAGCTGTTTTTT. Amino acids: CASSRDRRTGELFF.

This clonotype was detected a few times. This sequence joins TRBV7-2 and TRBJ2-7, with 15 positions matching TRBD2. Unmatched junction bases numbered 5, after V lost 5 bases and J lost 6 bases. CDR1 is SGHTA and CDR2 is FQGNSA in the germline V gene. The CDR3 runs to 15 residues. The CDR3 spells CASSLPGLAGGEQYF. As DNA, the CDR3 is TGTGCCAGCAGCCTTCCGGGACTAGCGGGAGGCGAGCAGTACTTC.

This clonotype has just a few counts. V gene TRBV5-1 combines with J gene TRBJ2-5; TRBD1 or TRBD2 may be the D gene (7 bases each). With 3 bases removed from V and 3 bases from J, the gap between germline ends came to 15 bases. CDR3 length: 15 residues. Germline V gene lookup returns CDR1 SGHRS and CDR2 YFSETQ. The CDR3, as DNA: TGCGCCAGCAGCTCCCTGACAGGGAGGGAAGAGACCCAGTACTTC. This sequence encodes CASSSLTGREETQYF. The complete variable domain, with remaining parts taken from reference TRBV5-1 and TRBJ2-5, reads KAGVTQTPRYLIKTRGQQVTLSCSPISGHRSVSWYQQTPGQGLQFLFEYFSETQRNKGNFPGRFSGRQFSNSRSEMNVSTLELGDSALYLCASSSLTGREETQYFGPGTRLLVL.

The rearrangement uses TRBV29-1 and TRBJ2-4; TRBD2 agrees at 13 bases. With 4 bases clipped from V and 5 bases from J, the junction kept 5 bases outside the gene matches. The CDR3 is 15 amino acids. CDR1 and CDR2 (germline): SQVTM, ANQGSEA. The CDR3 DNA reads TGCAGCGTTGGGACTAGCGGGAGCGGGGAAAACATTCAGTACTTC. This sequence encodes CSVGTSGSGENIQYF.

CDR3 in DNA: TGTGCTAGTGGGCCCTCGGGGGCTGAGAACACTGAAGCTTTCTTT. It translates to CASGPSGAENTEAFF. The rearrangement joins TRBV12-5 to TRBJ1-1; possibly TRBD1 for D (6 bases). V lost 6 bases and J 1 base, leaving 15 bases between the germline ends. From germline, CDR1 is LGHNT and CDR2 FRNRAP. The CDR3 consists of 15 residues.

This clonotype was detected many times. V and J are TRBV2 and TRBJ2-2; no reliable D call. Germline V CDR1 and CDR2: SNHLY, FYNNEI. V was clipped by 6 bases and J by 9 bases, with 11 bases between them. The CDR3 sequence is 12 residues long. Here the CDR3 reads CASSQFEWELFF. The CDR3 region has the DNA TGTGCCAGCAGCCAGTTCGAATGGGAGCTGTTTTTT.

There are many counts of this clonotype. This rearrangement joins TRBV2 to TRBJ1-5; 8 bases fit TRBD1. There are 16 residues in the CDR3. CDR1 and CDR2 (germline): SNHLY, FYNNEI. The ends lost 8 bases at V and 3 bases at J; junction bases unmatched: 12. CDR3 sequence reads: CASAKETGDINQPQHF. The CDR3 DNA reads TGTGCCAGCGCCAAGGAGACAGGGGATATCAATCAGCCCCAGCATTTT.

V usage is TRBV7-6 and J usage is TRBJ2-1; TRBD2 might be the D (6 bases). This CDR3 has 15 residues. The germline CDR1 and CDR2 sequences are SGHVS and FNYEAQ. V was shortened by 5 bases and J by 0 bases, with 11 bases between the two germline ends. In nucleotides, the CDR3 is TGTGCCAGCAGCGGCCTCGGGAGCTCCTACAATGAGCAGTTCTTC. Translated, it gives CASSGLGSSYNEQFF.

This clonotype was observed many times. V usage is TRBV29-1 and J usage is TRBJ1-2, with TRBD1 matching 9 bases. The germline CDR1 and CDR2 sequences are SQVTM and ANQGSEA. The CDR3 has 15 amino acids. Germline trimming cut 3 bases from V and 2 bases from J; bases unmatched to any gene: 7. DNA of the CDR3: TGCAGCGTTGAGGGAAAGGGGACAGGGAACTATGGCTACACCTTC. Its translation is CSVEGKGTGNYGYTF.

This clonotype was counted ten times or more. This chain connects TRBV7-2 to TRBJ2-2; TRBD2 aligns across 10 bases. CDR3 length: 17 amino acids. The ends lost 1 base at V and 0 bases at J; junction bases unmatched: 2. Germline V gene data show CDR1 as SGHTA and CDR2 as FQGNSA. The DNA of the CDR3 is TGTGCCAGCAGCTTAGGAACTAGCGGGACGAACACCGGGGAGCTGTTTTTT. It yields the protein CASSLGTSGTNTGELFF.

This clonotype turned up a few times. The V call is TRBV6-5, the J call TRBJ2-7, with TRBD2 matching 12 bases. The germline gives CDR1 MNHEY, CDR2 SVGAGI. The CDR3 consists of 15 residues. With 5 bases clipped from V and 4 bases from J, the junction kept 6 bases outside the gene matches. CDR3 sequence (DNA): TGTGCCAGCAGTCGTACTAGCGGGGGGACTTACGAGCAGTACTTC. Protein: CASSRTSGGTYEQYF.

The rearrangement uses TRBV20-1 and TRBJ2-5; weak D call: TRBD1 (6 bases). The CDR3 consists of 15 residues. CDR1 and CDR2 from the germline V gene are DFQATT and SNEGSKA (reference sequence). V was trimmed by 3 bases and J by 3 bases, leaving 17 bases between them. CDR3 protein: CSARPQGRIKETQYF. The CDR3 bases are TGCAGTGCTAGGCCCCAGGGGCGGATTAAAGAGACCCAGTACTTC.

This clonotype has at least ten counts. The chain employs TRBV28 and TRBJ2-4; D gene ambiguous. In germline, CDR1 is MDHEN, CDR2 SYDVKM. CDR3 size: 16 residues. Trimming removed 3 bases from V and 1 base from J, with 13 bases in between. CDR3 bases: TGTGCCAGCAGTTTTAGGTCCTTAGGGGCCAAAAACATTCAGTACTTC. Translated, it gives CASSFRSLGAKNIQYF.

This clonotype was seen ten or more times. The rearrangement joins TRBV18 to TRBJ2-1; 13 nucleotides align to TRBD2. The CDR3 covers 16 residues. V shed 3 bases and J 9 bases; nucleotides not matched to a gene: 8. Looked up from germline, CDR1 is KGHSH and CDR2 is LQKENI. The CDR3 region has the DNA TGTGCCAGCTCACCTCGACCGGGACTAGCGGGGTTTGAGCAGTTCTTC. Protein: CASSPRPGLAGFEQFF. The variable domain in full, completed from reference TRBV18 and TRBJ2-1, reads NAGVMQNPRHLVRRRGQEARLRCSPMKGHSHVYWYRQLPEEGLKFMVYLQKENIIDESGMPKERFSAEFPKEGPSILRIQQVVRGDSAAYFCASSPRPGLAGFEQFFGPGTRLTVL.

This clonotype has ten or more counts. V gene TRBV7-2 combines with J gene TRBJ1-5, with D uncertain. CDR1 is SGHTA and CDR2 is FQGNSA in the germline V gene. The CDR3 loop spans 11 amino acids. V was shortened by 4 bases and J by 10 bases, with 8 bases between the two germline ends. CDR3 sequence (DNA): TGTGCCAGCAGCTCCGGGGATCCCCAGCATTTT. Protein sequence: CASSSGDPQHF.

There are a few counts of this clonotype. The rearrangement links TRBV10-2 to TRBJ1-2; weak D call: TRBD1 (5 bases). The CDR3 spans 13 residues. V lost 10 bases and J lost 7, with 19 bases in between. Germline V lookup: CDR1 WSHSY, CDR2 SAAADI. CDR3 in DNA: TGCGCCACCCTTTTGGGAGGGGAGGTTGGCTACACCTTC. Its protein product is CATLLGGEVGYTF.